This T cell receptor beta chain appears in the sequencing data of a study of OX40 agonist ivuxolimab in advanced cancers. Overall study findings and caveats: In CD8+ T cells, expanded clones were on average more numerous than in CD4+. In the 0.1 to 3.0 mg/kg range, CD4+ and CD8+ blood T cells had expanded clonally by week 6. Some patients without response likewise showed low normalized clonal expansion.

About this clone: The antigen is not known.

Clones were read by immunoSEQ multiplex PCR, and TCRdb kept only the in-frame ones, dropping some. The sample consists of tens of thousands of clones, about 88% of them appearing once. Per germline, CDR1 SGHDN and CDR2 FVKESK. With 1 base clipped from V and 8 bases from J, the junction kept 10 bases outside the gene matches. The CDR3 is 16 amino acids. Sequenced material: CD4+ or CD8+ T cells sorted from blood, taken in a trial of the OX40 agonist ivuxolimab. The clonotype was recovered from an adult with an advanced solid tumor such as melanoma, head and neck, liver or kidney cancer. V is TRBV14 and J is TRBJ2-1; TRBD2 matches 8 bases. CDR3 sequence (DNA): TGTGCCAGCAGCCAAGCCCGACTAGCGAGTTTACATGAGCAGTTCTTC. Its translation: CASSQARLASLHEQFF.